The present TCR beta chain was sequenced within a study of cytomegalovirus exposure and HLA in healthy donors. This PCR relied on a set of 60 Vbeta primers and 13 Jbeta primers. Only in-frame clones appear in the TCRdb table, and some are missing; sequencing was by immunoSEQ multiplex PCR. In the table there are some 120,000 clones, roughly 74% of which are singletons. General study results and limits: Further analysis, carried out later, found HLA-associated TCR beta chains more clonally expanded than equally common other chains.

The CDR3 is 12 amino acids. Trimming took 6 bases from V and 7 from J, leaving 9 bases between them. Looked up from germline, CDR1 is MNHEY and CDR2 is SMNVEV (reference sequence). A word on this clone: Its antigen remains unidentified.

This clonotype originated in a woman aged 50 to 60 in good health and CMV-seropositive. Specimen: PBMCs. This chain connects TRBV27 to TRBJ1-4; D call uncertain. CDR3 nucleotides: TGTGCCAGCAGCAGAGGGAGTGAAAAACTGTTTTTT. Its translation: CASSRGSEKLFF.